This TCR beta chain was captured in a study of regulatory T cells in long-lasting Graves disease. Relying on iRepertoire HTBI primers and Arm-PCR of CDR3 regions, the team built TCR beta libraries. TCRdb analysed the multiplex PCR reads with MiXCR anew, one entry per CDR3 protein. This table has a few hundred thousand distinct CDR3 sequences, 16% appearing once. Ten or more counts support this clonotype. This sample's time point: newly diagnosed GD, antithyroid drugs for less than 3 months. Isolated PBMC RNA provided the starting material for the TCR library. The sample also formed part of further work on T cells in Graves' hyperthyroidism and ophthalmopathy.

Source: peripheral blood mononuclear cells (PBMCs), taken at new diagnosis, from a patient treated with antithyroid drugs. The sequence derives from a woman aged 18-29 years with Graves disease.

The CDR3 region has the DNA TGTGCCAGCAGCCCTGGACAGGGGTGGGATGAGCAGTTCTTC. Its translation is CASSPGQGWDEQFF. The V and J genes are TRBV7-3 and TRBJ2-1, with 9 bases that match TRBD1. The J segment lost 8 bases and the V segment lost 5 bases, leaving 7 bases of the junction unmatched. This CDR3 is 14 amino acids long. In germline, CDR1 is SGHTA, CDR2 FQGTGA.